The 22 T cell receptor beta chains below were found in one sample sequenced in a study of metastatic and nonmetastatic thyroid tumors. TCRdb re-called clones from the PCR reads using MiXCR. This sample has some 10,000 clones, with 28% found just once. Thyroid surgery had not been preceded by any treatment in any patient. The specimen sequenced was tumor tissue. These receptors originate from a male donor with papillary thyroid cancer or a benign thyroid nodule (not recorded which). Some clones in this sample may be carry-over from other donors' samples.

The chain links TRBV6-2 or TRBV6-3 to TRBJ2-2; 11 nucleotides line up with TRBD1. Germline V gene sequence: CDR1 MNHEY, CDR2 SVGEGT. CDR3 length: 14 residues. V shed 6 bases, J shed 6 bases, and the junction held 3 bases outside the gene matches. The CDR3 reads CASSPGQGAGELFF. The CDR3 DNA follows: TGTGCCAGCAGCCCGGGACAGGGGGCCGGGGAGCTGTTTTTT.

The J gene is TRBJ2-1, the V gene TRBV11-1, with D uncertain. The CDR3 spans 15 residues. Germline V gene lookup returns CDR1 SGHAT and CDR2 FQDESV (reference sequence). Trimming stripped 2 bases from V and 6 bases from J, with 14 bases between. The CDR3 region is CASSLWVWSGNEQFF. CDR3 nucleotide sequence: TGTGCCAGCAGCTTATGGGTCTGGAGTGGCAATGAGCAGTTCTTC.

The sample holds a few counts of this clone. The CDR3 sequence is CASRAGGTTGELFF. Here the CDR3 DNA reads TGCGCCAGCAGGGCAGGGGGTACAACCGGGGAGCTGTTTTTT. V is TRBV10-1 and J is TRBJ2-2, with 7 bases that match TRBD1. The CDR3 sequence is 14 residues long. The J segment lost 5 bases and the V segment lost 6 bases, leaving 6 bases of the junction unmatched. Germline-derived CDR1 and CDR2 are WNHNN and SYGVQD (reference sequence).

This clone was observed a few times. J is TRBJ2-3 and V is TRBV29-1, with D tentatively TRBD1 (5 bases). Germline V gives CDR1 SQVTM, CDR2 ANQGSEA. Deletions cut 5 bases from V and 3 bases from J, with 18 bases between. This CDR3 spans 15 amino acids. CDR3: CSVRGQGLRTDTQYF. The CDR3 DNA follows: TGCAGCGTTAGGGGTCAGGGATTACGTACAGATACGCAGTATTTT.

This clone came up many times. The rearrangement uses TRBV20-1 and TRBJ2-5, with D possibly being TRBD1 or TRBD2 (5 bases each). From germline, CDR1 is DFQATT and CDR2 SNEGSKA (reference sequence). The CDR3 sequence is 15 residues long. V was clipped by 0 bases and J by 4 bases, with 15 bases between them. As DNA, the CDR3 is TGCAGTGCTAGAGATCCGGGGCGGGTTATAGAGACCCAGTACTTC. Translating gives CSARDPGRVIETQYF.

This clone is labeled medium-sized (0.01 to 0.1%). V usage is TRBV20-1 and J usage is TRBJ1-5, with D possibly matching TRBD1 (6 bases). CDR1 is DFQATT, CDR2 SNEGSKA, per germline (reference sequence). The V end was cut by 3 bases, the J end by 6 bases, with 12 bases between. The CDR3 extends over 13 amino acids. CDR3 amino acids: CSASEGGGQPQHF. CDR3 in DNA: TGCAGTGCTAGTGAGGGGGGAGGTCAGCCCCAGCATTTT.

The chain combines TRBV7-9 with TRBJ1-1; D might be TRBD1 (6 bases). Per germline, CDR1 SEHNR and CDR2 FQNEAQ (reference sequence). The CDR3 consists of 13 residues. The V end was cut by 5 bases, the J end by 3 bases, with 10 bases between. CDR3 region: CASSLHRDTEAFF. CDR3 coding DNA: TGTGCCAGCAGCCTACACAGGGACACTGAAGCTTTCTTT.

The chain recombines TRBV6-1 with TRBJ1-2; 12 nucleotides agree with TRBD1. This CDR3 comprises 14 residues. Germline assignment: CDR1 MNHNS and CDR2 SASEGT. The CDR3 loop is CARGGTGGWYGYTF. The CDR3 coding sequence is TGTGCAAGAGGGGGGACAGGGGGCTGGTATGGCTACACCTTC.

In its sample, this clone was seen once. The V and J genes are TRBV18 and TRBJ2-5; D perhaps matches TRBD1 (5 bases). This CDR3 spans 12 amino acids. Trimming left V 4 bases short and J 11 bases short, with 14 bases between. Germline values: CDR1 KGHSH, CDR2 LQKENI. CDR3 region: CASSRGREEQYF. The CDR3 region has the DNA TGTGCCAGCTCACGAGGCAGGGAAGAGCAGTACTTC.

Only a few counts were recorded for this clone. The V gene is TRBV7-3, the J gene TRBJ2-2; D may be TRBD1 (5 bases). Trimming left V 3 bases short and J 1 base short, with 6 bases between. This CDR3 is built from 14 residues. The germline gives CDR1 SGHTA, CDR2 FQGTGA. In nucleotides, the CDR3 is TGTGCCAGCAGCTTCGGACAGAACACCGGGGAGCTGTTTTTT. Its protein is CASSFGQNTGELFF.

The V call is TRBV6-1, the J call TRBJ2-7; 14 nucleotides line up with TRBD2. V was clipped by 11 bases and J by 2 bases; unmatched bases: 14. The V gene's germline CDR1 is MNHNS and CDR2 SASEGT. The CDR3 length is 17 residues. CDR3 DNA: TGTGCCTCCTCTCCGGGACTAGCGGGAGTTACGACCTACGAGCAGTACTTC. This gives the protein CASSPGLAGVTTYEQYF.

The CDR3 spells CASSVGGSGSANTGELFF. CDR3 bases: TGTGCCAGCAGCGTAGGTGGAAGCGGGAGCGCGAACACCGGGGAGCTGTTTTTT. The rearrangement links TRBV9 to TRBJ2-2; TRBD2 matches at 8 bases. The CDR3 is made up of 18 amino acids. Trimming took 0 bases from V and 0 from J; bases not matched to a gene: 7. Germline CDR1 SGDLS, CDR2 YYNGEE.

This clone was detected many times. The chain uses TRBV7-2 and TRBJ2-5; D remains unclear. Per the germline V gene, CDR1 is SGHTA and CDR2 is FQGNSA. Trimming removed 4 bases from V and 1 base from J, with 7 bases in between. The CDR3 runs to 13 residues. The CDR3 coding sequence is TGTGCCAGCAGCTGGTTAAGCCAAGAGACCCAGTACTTC. As protein: CASSWLSQETQYF.

By share, this clone ranks as medium-sized. V usage is TRBV20-1 and J usage is TRBJ1-2; unclear D gene. Germline CDR1 is DFQATT and CDR2 is SNEGSKA (reference sequence). Trimming shortened V by 6 bases and J by 8 bases, and 7 bases separated the two germline ends. The CDR3 totals 9 residues. CDR3 sequence reads: CSALEGYTF. The DNA for the CDR3 is TGCAGTGCCCTTGAGGGCTACACCTTC.

The chain couples TRBV30 to TRBJ2-1; tentatively, D is TRBD1 (5 bases). CDR1 and CDR2 from the germline V gene are GTSNPN and SVGIG (reference sequence). The V end was cut by 4 bases, the J end by 4 bases, with 11 bases between. CDR3 length equals 13 residues. This chain's CDR3 is CAWKQDLYNEQFF. Here the CDR3 DNA reads TGTGCCTGGAAACAGGACCTTTACAATGAGCAGTTCTTC.

This clone is medium-sized within its sample. The chain links TRBV29-1 to TRBJ2-1; 11 nucleotides agree with TRBD2. Germline assignment: CDR1 SQVTM and CDR2 ANQGSEA. The CDR3 sequence is 16 residues long. Trimming took 0 bases from V and 2 from J; bases not matched to a gene: 3. This CDR3 reads CSVEDSGRVAYNEQFF. The CDR3 nucleotides read TGCAGCGTTGAAGATAGCGGGAGGGTCGCCTACAATGAGCAGTTCTTC.

The chain is built from TRBV29-1 and TRBJ2-3, with TRBD1 identical over 7 bases. Trimming at V came to 5 bases and at J to 2 bases, leaving 13 bases not matched to a gene. This CDR3 spans 16 amino acids. From germline, CDR1 is SQVTM and CDR2 ANQGSEA. The CDR3, as DNA: TGCAGCGTTTGGCCCAGGGGACAGTTCGTCACAGATACGCAGTATTTT. Translated, it gives CSVWPRGQFVTDTQYF.

The chain has TRBV11-3 and TRBJ2-5, with 8 nucleotides matching TRBD2. Germline CDR1 reads SGHNT; CDR2 reads YENEEA. J lost 0 bases, V lost 1 base, and 7 bases had no gene match. The CDR3 contains 17 residues. CDR3 nucleotides: TGTGCCAGCAGCTTAGGTATCGGGGGGGCCGACCAAGAGACCCAGTACTTC. The encoded protein is CASSLGIGGADQETQYF.

V gene TRBV20-1 combines with J gene TRBJ2-2; D is undetermined. V gave up 4 bases and J gave up 7 bases, with 10 bases separating them. Germline V gene lookup returns CDR1 DFQATT and CDR2 SNEGSKA (reference sequence). The CDR3 consists of 12 residues. The DNA of the CDR3 is TGCAGTGCTATAGGTGCTGGCGGGGAGCTGTTTTTT. Its protein product is CSAIGAGGELFF.

The chain combines TRBV11-2 with TRBJ2-1; possible D gene TRBD2, 6 bases. The CDR3 has 16 residues. Trimming removed 0 bases at V and 1 base at J, with 10 bases between. Germline assignment: CDR1 SGHAT and CDR2 FQNNGV. As DNA, the CDR3 is TGTGCCAGCAGCTTAGACTTTGCGGGGTCCTACAATGAGCAGTTCTTC. Translation gives CASSLDFAGSYNEQFF.

V and J are TRBV11-2 and TRBJ2-1; D is perhaps TRBD2 (6 bases). V lost 0 bases and J 3 bases, leaving 9 bases between the germline ends. The CDR3 length is 15 residues. CDR1 and CDR2 (germline): SGHAT, FQNNGV. The CDR3 protein is CASSLEVAVYNEQFF. The CDR3, as DNA: TGTGCCAGCAGCTTAGAGGTAGCGGTCTACAATGAGCAGTTCTTC.

Concerning this clone itself: Other DNA sequences in the same sample also yield this CDR3. The V gene is TRBV6-1, the J gene TRBJ2-1; 12 bases fit TRBD2. There are 15 residues in the CDR3. Trimming took 5 bases from V and 3 from J; bases not matched to a gene: 2. In germline, CDR1 is MNHNS, CDR2 SASEGT. The CDR3 bases are TGTGCCAGCAGTCCGACTAGCGGGGGCTACAATGAGCAGTTCTTC. This encodes CASSPTSGGYNEQFF.